The 5 T cell receptor beta chains reported below all come from one sample, sequenced in a study of T cells after yellow fever vaccination. One entry per CDR3 protein results from TCRdb running MiXCR on the 5' RACE reads. The sample gives around 200,000 distinct CDR3 sequences, around 10% of which show up once; 35% to 45% is in the top ten. Sequences were derived from CD8+ T cells sorted from PBMCs, sampled 15 days after the yellow fever booster vaccination. Receptors were obtained from a man in his late teens or twenties who received the YFV17D yellow fever vaccine.

This clonotype was seen only a few times. The V call is TRBV20-1, the J call TRBJ2-3; 10 bases are shared with TRBD2. The CDR3 is 16 amino acids. Germline values: CDR1 DFQATT, CDR2 SNEGSKA (reference sequence). Unmatched junction bases numbered 5, after V lost 2 bases and J lost 0 bases. In DNA, the CDR3 is TGCAGTGCTAGACTAGCGGGGGCGATTAGCACAGATACGCAGTATTTT. The encoded protein is CSARLAGAISTDTQYF.

This clonotype has more than one count but fewer than ten. The chain links TRBV20-1 to TRBJ1-1; no definite D call. The length of the CDR3 is 12 residues. V dropped 1 base and J dropped 5 bases, with 8 bases sitting between them. Germline CDR1 and CDR2: DFQATT and SNEGSKA (reference sequence). This CDR3 reads CSARGGETEAFF. In DNA, the CDR3 is TGCAGTGCTAGAGGCGGAGAAACTGAAGCTTTCTTT.

The chain couples TRBV27 to TRBJ2-3; D gene ambiguous. V was trimmed by 0 bases and J by 0 bases, leaving 10 bases between them. Germline V gives CDR1 MNHEY, CDR2 SMNVEV (reference sequence). This CDR3 has 16 residues. The CDR3 coding sequence is TGTGCCAGCAGTTTATCTCCCCTCGGCAGCACAGATACGCAGTATTTT. Amino acid sequence: CASSLSPLGSTDTQYF.

The chain is built from TRBV4-2 and TRBJ1-1; 9 nucleotides agree with TRBD1. CDR3 length: 15 amino acids. Germline V lookup: CDR1 LGHNA, CDR2 YNFKEQ. The junction had 7 bases not matched to a gene; V was cut back by 4 bases and J by 4 bases. The CDR3 DNA reads as TGTGCCAGCAGCCTAGGGACAGGGATAGGCACTGAAGCTTTCTTT. Translation gives CASSLGTGIGTEAFF.

The J gene is TRBJ1-6, the V gene TRBV6-5; unclear D gene. V dropped 3 bases and J dropped 5 bases, with 8 bases sitting between them. The CDR3 is 14 residues long. CDR1 MNHEY and CDR2 SVGAGI come from the germline V gene. CDR3 in amino acids: CASSYNPHNSPLHF. The CDR3 DNA is TGTGCCAGCAGTTATAATCCGCATAATTCACCCCTCCACTTT.